The following is a T cell receptor (beta chain) sequence with its context. The data stem from a study of control samples from healthy donors and cancer patients. The V and J ends lost 0 bases and 4 bases, in that order; junction bases with no gene match: 9. Germline assignment: CDR1 MNHEY and CDR2 SVGEGT. This CDR3 contains 17 residues. This table comes from immunoSEQ multiplex PCR, and its TCRdb copy is limited to in-frame clones, with some not included. The sample consists of roughly 76,000 clones, approximately 94% of them appearing once. Sequencing used blood. V and J are TRBV6-2 or TRBV6-3 and TRBJ1-5, with TRBD1 identical over 7 bases. The sequence derives from a woman under 30 in good health. Here the CDR3 reads CASSYSAGKQGNQPQHF. In nucleotides, the CDR3 is TGTGCCAGCAGTTACTCCGCCGGAAAACAGGGGAATCAGCCCCAGCATTTT.